The 31 T cell receptor beta chains below come from one sample, sequenced in a study of glioma-infiltrating T cells after dendritic cell vaccination. This table comes from immunoSEQ multiplex PCR, and its TCRdb copy is limited to in-frame clones, with some not included. The table records some 100,000 clones, over 65% of them present only once. The sequenced sample was blood, obtained before dendritic cell vaccination. The receptors here all came from a human donor with glioblastoma.

The V and J genes are TRBV29-1 and TRBJ1-1; possibly TRBD1 for D (5 bases). The CDR3 is made up of 15 amino acids. V was clipped by 3 bases and J by 1 base, with 15 bases between them. Germline assignment: CDR1 SQVTM and CDR2 ANQGSEA. In nucleotides, the CDR3 is TGCAGCGTTGACCCCCGGGGACTAGGGAACACTGAAGCTTTCTTT. Residues: CSVDPRGLGNTEAFF.

V gene TRBV6-5 combines with J gene TRBJ2-1; 9 bases map to TRBD2. The CDR3 covers 15 residues. Germline loops: CDR1 MNHEY, CDR2 SVGAGI. V was clipped by 5 bases and J by 7 bases; unmatched bases: 9. The CDR3 DNA reads TGTGCCAGCAGTCTCAGCGGGAGGTTGGGTAATGAGCAGTTCTTC. Protein: CASSLSGRLGNEQFF.

The genes are TRBV5-8 and TRBJ1-5; unclear D gene. V lost 4 bases and J 2 bases, leaving 10 bases between the germline ends. This CDR3 region has 14 residues. Germline CDR1 reads SGHTS; CDR2 reads YDEGEE. The CDR3 sequence is CASSVRRGNQPQHF. The DNA of the CDR3 is TGTGCCAGCAGCGTACGGCGGGGCAATCAGCCCCAGCATTTT.

The gene calls are TRBV29-1 and TRBJ1-1; TRBD1 is a possible D gene (6 bases). Germline values: CDR1 SQVTM, CDR2 ANQGSEA. The CDR3 runs 13 residues. V gave up 4 bases and J gave up 4 bases, with 13 bases separating them. CDR3 region: CSVATRRGTEAFF. CDR3 bases: TGCAGCGTTGCGACACGCAGGGGCACTGAAGCTTTCTTT. The entire variable domain, with the rest obtained from reference TRBV29-1 and TRBJ1-1, is as follows: SAVISQKPSRDICQRGTSLTIQCQVDSQVTMMFWYRQQPGQSLTLIATANQGSEATYESGFVIDKFPISRPNLTFSTLTVSNMSPEDSSIYLCSVATRRGTEAFFGQGTRLTVV.

This chain joins TRBV6-5 and TRBJ2-7, with D perhaps TRBD2 (6 bases). This CDR3 comprises 11 residues. Deletions cut 5 bases from V and 9 bases from J, with 11 bases between. Germline V CDR1 and CDR2: MNHEY, SVGAGI. The CDR3 DNA is TGTGCCAGCAGTCCGGGACTCTTGCAGTACTTC. This codes for CASSPGLLQYF.

This rearrangement joins TRBV28 to TRBJ1-5; D not certain. With 2 bases removed from V and 4 bases from J, the gap between germline ends came to 3 bases. From germline, CDR1 is MDHEN and CDR2 SYDVKM. The CDR3 contains 12 residues. The DNA for the CDR3 is TGTGCCAGCAGTTTAGTAAATCAGCCCCAGCATTTT. It yields the protein CASSLVNQPQHF. Looking up the rest from reference TRBV28 and TRBJ1-5 gives the full variable domain: DVKVTQSSRYLVKRTGEKVFLECVQDMDHENMFWYRQDPGLGLRLIYFSYDVKMKEKGDIPEGYSVSREKKERFSLILESASTNQTSMYLCASSLVNQPQHFGDGTRLSIL.

The V gene is TRBV23-1, the J gene TRBJ2-7; 8 bases match TRBD2. TRBV23-1 is an ORF, with its function uncertain. The CDR3 has 13 amino acids. CDR3 sequence: CVATGGRESAQYF. DNA of the CDR3: TGCGTCGCGACGGGGGGGCGGGAATCCGCGCAGTACTTC.

This clone was seen a few times. This rearrangement joins TRBV7-9 to TRBJ2-7; possibly TRBD1 for D (5 bases). CDR1 SEHNR and CDR2 FQNEAQ come from the germline V gene (reference sequence). V dropped 2 bases and J dropped 6 bases, with 8 bases sitting between them. This CDR3 region has 12 residues. The CDR3 here is CASSLLGVEQYF. In nucleotides, the CDR3 is TGTGCCAGCAGCTTACTAGGGGTCGAGCAGTACTTC.

The V and J genes are TRBV29-1 and TRBJ1-5; D is possibly TRBD1 (6 bases). V was cut by 3 bases and J by 4 bases, with 19 bases left in between. The CDR3 is made up of 16 amino acids. In germline, CDR1 is SQVTM, CDR2 ANQGSEA. The CDR3 DNA reads TGCAGCGTTGAGGTGGGCAGGGGCCGGAGTAATCAGCCCCAGCATTTT. This encodes CSVEVGRGRSNQPQHF.

V is TRBV7-6 and J is TRBJ2-1; 7 bases map to TRBD2. The CDR3 spans 16 residues. The ends lost 2 bases at V and 8 bases at J; junction bases unmatched: 12. The germline gives CDR1 SGHVS, CDR2 FNYEAQ. In nucleotides, the CDR3 is TGTGCCAGCAGCTTATGGTCGCGGGAGTACCACGATGAGCAGTTCTTC. As protein: CASSLWSREYHDEQFF.

The gene calls are TRBV5-8 and TRBJ1-2, with TRBD1 as a possible D gene (6 bases). This CDR3 is built from 16 residues. Germline V gene sequence: CDR1 SGHTS, CDR2 YDEGEE. V dropped 2 bases and J dropped 2 bases, with 16 bases sitting between them. The CDR3 coding sequence is TGTGCCAGCAGCTTTTCTTCGGGACATCGAAACTATGGCTACACCTTC. This sequence encodes CASSFSSGHRNYGYTF.

This chain connects TRBV28 to TRBJ2-5; 7 bases agree with TRBD2. V was clipped by 5 bases and J by 2 bases; unmatched bases: 5. The CDR3 consists of 14 residues. Per the germline V gene, CDR1 is MDHEN and CDR2 is SYDVKM. CDR3 amino acids: CASSVLGGQETQYF. CDR3 bases: TGTGCCAGCAGTGTCCTGGGAGGGCAAGAGACCCAGTACTTC. Filled out from reference TRBV28 and TRBJ2-5, the complete variable domain reads DVKVTQSSRYLVKRTGEKVFLECVQDMDHENMFWYRQDPGLGLRLIYFSYDVKMKEKGDIPEGYSVSREKKERFSLILESASTNQTSMYLCASSVLGGQETQYFGPGTRLLVL.

This clone was found once. The chain joins TRBV7-2 to TRBJ2-3; no definite D call. Germline values: CDR1 SGHTA, CDR2 FQGNSA. CDR3 length: 15 residues. Trimming pared 1 base from V and 0 bases from J, leaving 8 bases between. The CDR3 is CASSLVLSSTDTQYF. CDR3 nucleotide sequence: TGTGCCAGCAGCTTAGTACTGTCTAGCACAGATACGCAGTATTTT.

V usage is TRBV5-6 and J usage is TRBJ1-3, with D possibly being TRBD1 (5 bases). With 0 bases removed from V and 4 bases from J, the gap between germline ends came to 17 bases. The CDR3 runs 17 residues. Germline CDR1 and CDR2: SGHDT and YYEEEE. For the CDR3, the DNA is TGTGCCAGCAGCTTGGGGTTGGACACGGAGTACGGAAACACCATATATTTT. Protein product: CASSLGLDTEYGNTIYF.

This chain connects TRBV5-1 to TRBJ2-1; the D gene is possibly TRBD1 (6 bases). Germline V gives CDR1 SGHRS, CDR2 YFSETQ. CDR3 length equals 14 residues. The V and J ends lost 7 bases and 0 bases respectively, with 11 bases between them. In nucleotides, the CDR3 is TGCGCCAGCTCCGGGACAAGCTCCTACAATGAGCAGTTCTTC. It is translated as CASSGTSSYNEQFF.

J is TRBJ2-7 and V is TRBV2; 7 nucleotides match TRBD2. Unmatched junction bases numbered 16, after V lost 6 bases and J lost 2 bases. This CDR3 spans 17 amino acids. Germline lookup yields CDR1 SNHLY and CDR2 FYNNEI. CDR3 nucleotides: TGTGCCAGCAGCGCCGGGACTAAAACTCATATCCCCTACGAGCAGTACTTC. Protein product: CASSAGTKTHIPYEQYF.

A few counts support this clone. The rearrangement uses TRBV5-1 and TRBJ2-2, with TRBD2 matching 9 bases. Germline V lookup: CDR1 SGHRS, CDR2 YFSETQ. The CDR3 sequence is 16 residues long. V lost 4 bases to trimming and J lost 2 bases; unmatched junction nucleotides: 6. The CDR3 is CASSGGLATNTGELFF. The DNA of the CDR3 is TGCGCCAGCAGCGGAGGACTAGCGACAAACACCGGGGAGCTGTTTTTT.

The chain couples TRBV10-3 to TRBJ2-7; 7 bases line up with TRBD1. Germline trimming cut 6 bases from V and 7 bases from J; bases unmatched to any gene: 12. Germline loops: CDR1 ENHRY, CDR2 SYGVKD. This CDR3 spans 14 amino acids. The CDR3 nucleotides are TGTGCCATCAGACAGGGGACCCCCTCGGGAGAGCAGTACTTC. Encoded protein: CAIRQGTPSGEQYF.

This chain joins TRBV12-1 and TRBJ1-5; whether TRBD1, the table's D call, matches the DNA was not checked. TRBV12-1 is a recognized pseudogene. The CDR3 contains 14 residues. The CDR3 sequence: CASSLTGRNQPQHF. DNA for the CDR3: TGTGCCAGCAGCTTGACAGGTCGGAATCAGCCCCAGCATTTT.

This clone was counted a single time. The rearrangement links TRBV25-1 to TRBJ2-3, with D tentatively TRBD2 (6 bases). The V end was cut by 2 bases, the J end by 0 bases, with 18 bases between. The length of the CDR3 is 18 residues. The germline gives CDR1 MGHDK, CDR2 SYGVNS. CDR3 nucleotide sequence: TGTGCCAGCAGTGAAGGGAGGTCTTCTGACCCTAGCACAGATACGCAGTATTTT. Its protein product is CASSEGRSSDPSTDTQYF.

The chain uses TRBV6-5 and TRBJ2-1; possibly TRBD1 for D (6 bases). The CDR3 extends over 15 amino acids. Trimming took off 5 bases at V and 11 bases at J, with 22 bases between the two ends. Germline V gene data show CDR1 as MNHEY and CDR2 as SVGAGI. CDR3 DNA sequence: TGTGCCAGCAGTGCCTGGACAGCCACCTATAGTAAGCAGTTCTTC. Translation gives CASSAWTATYSKQFF.

Regarding this clone: Mismatch with germline at one junction end may stem from a read error. The chain recombines TRBV5-6 with TRBJ2-7, with 7 nucleotides matching TRBD1. Germline V lookup: CDR1 SGHDT, CDR2 YYEEEE. This CDR3 is built from 12 residues. For the CDR3, the DNA is TGTGCCAGCAGCTTACAGGGGAGAGAGCAGTGCTTC. It is translated as CASSLQGREQCF.

This sequence joins TRBV7-6 and TRBJ1-1; the D is unclear. The length of the CDR3 is 14 residues. The V end lost 5 bases, the J end lost 1 base, and 11 bases lay between the germline ends. Germline V gene data show CDR1 as SGHVS and CDR2 as FNYEAQ. CDR3 sequence: CASSPGLGNTEAFF. CDR3 nucleotide sequence: TGTGCCAGCAGCCCCGGACTGGGGAACACTGAAGCTTTCTTT.

This chain uses TRBV2 with TRBJ1-2; unclear D gene. Trimming left V 8 bases short and J 1 base short, with 8 bases between. Germline-derived CDR1 and CDR2 are SNHLY and FYNNEI. This CDR3 has 12 residues. The chain's CDR3 is CASGLINYGYTF. Written as DNA, the CDR3 is TGTGCCAGCGGACTCATTAACTATGGCTACACCTTC.

The rearrangement uses TRBV15 and TRBJ1-5, with a tentative D call TRBD1 (6 bases). Germline lookup yields CDR1 LNHNV and CDR2 YYDKDF (reference sequence). Deletions cut 0 bases from V and 2 bases from J, with 8 bases between. The CDR3 is 15 amino acids. CDR3 sequence: CATSRDNRGNQPQHF. For the CDR3, the DNA is TGTGCCACCAGCAGAGATAACAGGGGCAATCAGCCCCAGCATTTT.

The sample holds a few counts of this clone. The genes are TRBV25-1 and TRBJ1-1; weak D call: TRBD1 (5 bases). V lost 3 bases, J lost 8 bases, and 13 bases lay in between. CDR3 length: 13 amino acids. Germline V gene sequence: CDR1 MGHDK, CDR2 SYGVNS. CDR3 DNA: TGTGCCAGCAGTGAGACAGCTCTTGGGGAAGCTTTCTTT. Residues: CASSETALGEAFF.

This clone has just a few counts. The rearrangement uses TRBV7-2 and TRBJ2-1, with D possibly matching TRBD2 (6 bases). V lost 5 bases and J lost 1, with 18 bases in between. Germline V gene lookup returns CDR1 SGHTA and CDR2 FQGNSA. The CDR3 extends over 17 amino acids. The CDR3 is CASSPGPGRGSYNEQFF. The CDR3 nucleotides read TGTGCCAGCAGCCCAGGCCCCGGGCGGGGATCCTACAATGAGCAGTTCTTC.

The rearrangement joins TRBV2 to TRBJ1-6, with 7 bases fitting TRBD1. The V gene's germline CDR1 is SNHLY and CDR2 FYNNEI. The CDR3 runs 13 residues. Losses at the gene ends were 10 bases for V and 6 bases for J; bases not matched to a gene: 6. The CDR3 DNA sequence: TGTGCCACCCGACAGGGAGGTAATTCACCCCTCCACTTT. Amino acids: CATRQGGNSPLHF.

This clone showed up just once. The chain links TRBV18 to TRBJ1-1; 7 positions agree with TRBD1. The germline V gene has CDR1 KGHSH and CDR2 LQKENI. Trimming took 3 bases from V and 8 from J; bases not matched to a gene: 0. The CDR3 has 11 residues. The CDR3 nucleotides read TGTGCCAGCTCACCGGACAGGGAAGCTTTCTTT. Translation gives CASSPDREAFF.

The chain couples TRBV30 to TRBJ1-5, with D possibly matching TRBD1 (5 bases). Germline V lookup: CDR1 GTSNPN, CDR2 SVGIG (reference sequence). The germline V and J ends were trimmed by 6 bases and 4 bases, with 13 bases remaining between them. This CDR3 has 13 residues. CDR3 sequence reads: CACGGGWNQPQHF. CDR3 in DNA: TGTGCCTGTGGGGGAGGTTGGAATCAGCCCCAGCATTTT.

The rearrangement joins TRBV5-1 to TRBJ2-5, with 10 bases identical to TRBD2. V trimming: 5 bases; J trimming: 4 bases; junction bases outside the gene matches: 2. Germline V gene data show CDR1 as SGHRS and CDR2 as YFSETQ. The CDR3 is made up of 13 amino acids. CDR3 sequence: CASRRTSGETQYF. The DNA for the CDR3 is TGCGCCAGCAGAAGGACTAGCGGAGAGACCCAGTACTTC.